A selection of T cell receptor beta chains follows, all from one sample in a study of beta chain features in type 1 diabetes. The table came from immunoSEQ multiplex PCR; TCRdb's copy has only in-frame clones and leaves some out. The data hold 300,000 or so clones, with roughly 13% observed a single time. The sequenced sample was naive CD4+ T cells from blood. The receptors stem from a man aged 25 to 40 with type 1 diabetes. Both conserved end residues are part of each CDR3. The D gene is left open where the match is weak. Some rows have no size entry. The others give once, few or many, or a class for an expanded clone.

d_gene: TRBD1
abundance: .
j_gene: TRBJ1-1
v_gene: TRBV30
CDR3aa: CAWSLPGGLRTEAFF

d_gene: .
abundance: few
j_gene: TRBJ2-7
v_gene: TRBV19
CDR3aa: CASRSGDYEQYF

d_gene: TRBD2
abundance: few
j_gene: TRBJ2-3
v_gene: TRBV7-2
CDR3aa: CASSKTSGSSTDTQYF

d_gene: .
abundance: .
j_gene: TRBJ2-3
v_gene: TRBV7-3
CDR3aa: CASSSKPRGPDTQYF

d_gene: TRBD2
abundance: .
j_gene: TRBJ2-1
v_gene: TRBV4-3
CDR3aa: CASSQEGGLAPYNEQFF

d_gene: TRBD2
abundance: .
j_gene: TRBJ2-7
v_gene: TRBV29-1
CDR3aa: CSVGELGTSGRAGEQYF

d_gene: .
abundance: .
j_gene: TRBJ1-5
v_gene: TRBV25-1
CDR3aa: CASSAAGSNQPQHF

d_gene: .
abundance: .
j_gene: TRBJ2-1
v_gene: TRBV4-3
CDR3aa: CASSQSGSREQFF

d_gene: TRBD1
abundance: few
j_gene: TRBJ2-4
v_gene: TRBV28
CDR3aa: CASSGTGSASQNIQYF

d_gene: .
abundance: few
j_gene: TRBJ2-5
v_gene: TRBV2
CDR3aa: CASSESGAPETQYF

d_gene: TRBD2
abundance: few
j_gene: TRBJ2-7
v_gene: TRBV28
CDR3aa: CASSLPSGGAYEQYF

d_gene: TRBD1
abundance: few
j_gene: TRBJ2-5
v_gene: TRBV18
CDR3aa: CASSPPRQGDYQETQYF

d_gene: TRBD1
abundance: .
j_gene: TRBJ1-1
v_gene: TRBV30
CDR3aa: CAWSTGTAAFF

d_gene: .
abundance: few
j_gene: TRBJ1-4
v_gene: TRBV30
CDR3aa: CAWQRWGGDEKLFF

d_gene: .
abundance: few
j_gene: TRBJ2-5
v_gene: TRBV9
CDR3aa: CASSVVSAARETQYF

d_gene: .
abundance: few
j_gene: TRBJ1-2
v_gene: TRBV29-1
CDR3aa: CSVGPSQDGYTF

d_gene: .
abundance: .
j_gene: TRBJ2-5
v_gene: TRBV7-9
CDR3aa: CASSLTPHSQETQYF

d_gene: .
abundance: .
j_gene: TRBJ1-2
v_gene: TRBV15
CDR3aa: CATSRDRGAGGYTF

d_gene: .
abundance: .
j_gene: TRBJ2-5
v_gene: TRBV27
CDR3aa: CASSLASQETQYF

d_gene: .
abundance: few
j_gene: TRBJ2-7
v_gene: TRBV7-2
CDR3aa: CASSLVLGSAYEQYF

d_gene: TRBD1
abundance: few
j_gene: TRBJ2-3
v_gene: TRBV18
CDR3aa: CASSPWTGTDTQYF

d_gene: .
abundance: .
j_gene: TRBJ1-4
v_gene: TRBV5-1
CDR3aa: CASSSTTNEKLFF

d_gene: TRBD2
abundance: .
j_gene: TRBJ2-1
v_gene: TRBV9
CDR3aa: CASSATSGRVYNEQFF

d_gene: .
abundance: .
j_gene: TRBJ1-2
v_gene: TRBV4-1
CDR3aa: CASSQDVRPPTLNYGYTF

d_gene: TRBD2
abundance: .
j_gene: TRBJ2-2
v_gene: TRBV28
CDR3aa: CASSAGGSVPGELFF

d_gene: TRBD1
abundance: .
j_gene: TRBJ2-7
v_gene: TRBV10-3
CDR3aa: CAISGTAEPYEQYF

d_gene: .
abundance: few
j_gene: TRBJ2-1
v_gene: TRBV5-8
CDR3aa: CASSYGQNSYNEQFF

d_gene: .
abundance: .
j_gene: TRBJ2-2
v_gene: TRBV2
CDR3aa: CASRATGTGELFF

d_gene: .
abundance: few
j_gene: TRBJ1-1
v_gene: TRBV5-1
CDR3aa: CASSLATGAGTEAFF

d_gene: TRBD2
abundance: .
j_gene: TRBJ2-1
v_gene: TRBV5-1
CDR3aa: CASSLLGASGSSYNEQFF

d_gene: TRBD2
abundance: .
j_gene: TRBJ2-1
v_gene: TRBV7-3
CDR3aa: CASSLGGLAYNEQFF

d_gene: TRBD2
abundance: .
j_gene: TRBJ2-1
v_gene: TRBV29-1
CDR3aa: CSVESGRASEDEQFF

d_gene: TRBD1
abundance: few
j_gene: TRBJ2-1
v_gene: TRBV29-1
CDR3aa: CSVERRGLWNEQFF

d_gene: .
abundance: few
j_gene: TRBJ1-1
v_gene: TRBV19
CDR3aa: CASSQAMNTEAFF

d_gene: .
abundance: few
j_gene: TRBJ1-2
v_gene: TRBV30
CDR3aa: CAWAGVPYGYTF

d_gene: TRBD2
abundance: few
j_gene: TRBJ2-1
v_gene: TRBV29-1
CDR3aa: CSGSLAGQIHNEQFF

d_gene: .
abundance: few
j_gene: TRBJ2-2
v_gene: TRBV10-3
CDR3aa: CAISETSWTGELFF

d_gene: .
abundance: few
j_gene: TRBJ1-5
v_gene: TRBV5-1
CDR3aa: CASRKDSIDQPQHF

d_gene: TRBD1
abundance: few
j_gene: TRBJ1-2
v_gene: TRBV5-1
CDR3aa: CASSSNRPGQGDWDDYGYTF

d_gene: TRBD2
abundance: .
j_gene: TRBJ2-7
v_gene: TRBV11-2
CDR3aa: CASSLPSGSNLYEQYF

d_gene: TRBD2
abundance: few
j_gene: TRBJ2-1
v_gene: TRBV7-3
CDR3aa: CASTRGLAGEQNEQFF

d_gene: .
abundance: .
j_gene: TRBJ2-2
v_gene: TRBV18
CDR3aa: CASSPMASPLNTGELFF

d_gene: TRBD2
abundance: few
j_gene: TRBJ2-3
v_gene: TRBV5-4
CDR3aa: CASSLKVSGSTDTQYF

d_gene: TRBD1
abundance: few
j_gene: TRBJ1-1
v_gene: TRBV7-9
CDR3aa: CASSLAWLKGGQGTTEAFF

d_gene: .
abundance: few
j_gene: TRBJ2-2
v_gene: TRBV6-5
CDR3aa: CASGARAGELFF

d_gene: .
abundance: .
j_gene: TRBJ2-2
v_gene: TRBV4-1
CDR3aa: CASSRSGGLNTGELFF

d_gene: .
abundance: few
j_gene: TRBJ1-2
v_gene: TRBV28
CDR3aa: CASSLARSYGYTF

d_gene: .
abundance: .
j_gene: TRBJ2-7
v_gene: TRBV2
CDR3aa: CASNDQGYEQYF